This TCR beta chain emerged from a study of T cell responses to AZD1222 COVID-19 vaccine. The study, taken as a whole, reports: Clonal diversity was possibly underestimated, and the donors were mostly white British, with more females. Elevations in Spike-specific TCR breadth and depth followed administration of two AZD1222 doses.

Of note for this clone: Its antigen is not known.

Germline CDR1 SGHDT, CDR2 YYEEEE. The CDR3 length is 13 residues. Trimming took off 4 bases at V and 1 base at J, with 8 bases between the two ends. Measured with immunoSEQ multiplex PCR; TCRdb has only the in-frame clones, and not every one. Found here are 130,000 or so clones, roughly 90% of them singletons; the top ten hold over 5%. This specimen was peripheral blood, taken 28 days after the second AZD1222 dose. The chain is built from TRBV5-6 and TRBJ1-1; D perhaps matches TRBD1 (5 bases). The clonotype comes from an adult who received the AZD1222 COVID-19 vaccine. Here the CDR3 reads CASSRDGNTEAFF. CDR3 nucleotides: TGTGCCAGCAGCCGGGACGGGAACACTGAAGCTTTCTTT. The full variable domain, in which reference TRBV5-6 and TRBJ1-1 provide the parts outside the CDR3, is DAGVTQSPTHLIKTRGQQVTLRCSPKSGHDTVSWYQQALGQGPQFIFQYYEEEERQRGNFPDRFSGHQFPNYSSELNVNALLLGDSALYLCASSRDGNTEAFFGQGTRLTVV.